Listed below are T cell receptor beta chains from one sample, sequenced in a study of blood T cell repertoires in COVID-19. Only in-frame clones appear in the TCRdb table, and some are missing; sequencing was by immunoSEQ multiplex PCR. The sample records 430,000 or so clones, 70% to 90% being singletons. Sequencing used PBMCs or T cells enriched from blood (not recorded which). These receptors originate from a woman between 18 and 30 years old who had been exposed to COVID-19. CDR3s include the opening cysteine and the closing phenylalanine or tryptophan. The order of the fields is V gene, CDR3 length, J gene, CDR3 protein.

>TRBV18|13|TRBJ2-7
CASSTGLAMEQYF
>TRBV27|12|TRBJ1-2
CASATGSHGYTF
>TRBV9|15|TRBJ2-7
CASSVGGVSSYEQYF
>TRBV28|18|TRBJ1-3
CASSFSLRATGSGNTIYF
>TRBV19|17|TRBJ1-5
CASSPIRSGGLEQPQHF
>TRBV20-1|14|TRBJ1-5
CSASYIEVGQPQHF
>TRBV6-5|15|TRBJ1-1
CASSQPGLLNTEAFF
>TRBV7-3|16|TRBJ2-2
CASSLTPTGGVGELFF
>TRBV4-1|18|TRBJ2-4
CASSQGHGAGVDKNIQYF
>TRBV6-5|15|TRBJ2-7
CASSPSSGRAYEQYF
>TRBV30|15|TRBJ1-5
CAWSVQGALNQPQHF
>TRBV28|13|TRBJ2-4
CASTWKGWGIQYF
>TRBV10-3|15|TRBJ2-7
CAISERAFSSYEQYF
>TRBV27|14|TRBJ2-7
CASSLSISGHEQYF
>TRBV7-6|15|TRBJ1-6
CASSLAGQGESPLHF
>TRBV28|15|TRBJ1-2
CASSPPREANYGYTF
>TRBV7-9|15|TRBJ1-3
CASSLVGTRENTIYF
>TRBV9|15|TRBJ2-5
CASSSRARVGETQYF
>TRBV7-8|15|TRBJ2-5
CASTSPEGRIETQYF
>TRBV18|16|TRBJ1-2
CASSPSEGTFTYGYTF
>TRBV10-3|15|TRBJ2-7
CAIRKSGTGDYEQYF
>TRBV5-1|15|TRBJ2-2
CASSPGQGRTGELFF
>TRBV28|14|TRBJ1-1
CASTLGVADTEAFF
>TRBV5-1|14|TRBJ2-5
CASNEGGIQETQYF
>TRBV19|15|TRBJ2-7
CASSILTGGAYEQYF
>TRBV5-1|17|TRBJ2-1
CASSQHLLAGGYNEQFF
>TRBV5-6|18|TRBJ2-1
CASRNGQGSLFSYNEQFF
>TRBV2|15|TRBJ2-2
CASSEFPGDTGELFF
>TRBV5-6|15|TRBJ1-1
CASTIGGGHDKEAFF
>TRBV2|15|TRBJ1-4
CASSQRGLGGEKLFF
>TRBV6-5|14|TRBJ2-5
CASSLAGGGETQYF
>TRBV28|15|TRBJ2-7
CASSSGGAHVYEQYF
>TRBV28|16|TRBJ1-5
CASSRDREDSNQPQHF
>TRBV5-1|14|TRBJ2-7
CASSNRQGSHEQYF
>TRBV28|16|TRBJ2-3
CASSLSLAGGTDTQYF
>TRBV6-5|15|TRBJ2-7
CASSLGLAGGDEQYF
>TRBV14|13|TRBJ1-2
CASSQVGGYGYTF
>TRBV5-1|13|TRBJ2-3
CASSDGGADTQYF
>TRBV6-7|15|TRBJ1-1
CASSSHLKSNTEAFF
>TRBV19|14|TRBJ2-3
CASSKLAGVDTQYF
>TRBV4-1|18|TRBJ2-2
CASSQDSTSGPNTGELFF
>TRBV29-1|12|TRBJ2-5
CSGGDGGETQYF
>TRBV27|14|TRBJ2-1
CASSPNRGSDEQFF
>TRBV7-5|15|TRBJ1-1
CARSLVRALNTEAFF
>TRBV4-3|16|TRBJ2-7
CASSQDQRQGAIEQYF
>TRBV5-5|17|TRBJ2-7
CASSLAGTREGQVEQYF
>TRBV18|15|TRBJ1-5
CASSPKGVGNQPQHF
>TRBV28|16|TRBJ2-7
CASSFRTGVIWREQYF
>TRBV28|15|TRBJ2-5
CASSPLAGDQETQYF